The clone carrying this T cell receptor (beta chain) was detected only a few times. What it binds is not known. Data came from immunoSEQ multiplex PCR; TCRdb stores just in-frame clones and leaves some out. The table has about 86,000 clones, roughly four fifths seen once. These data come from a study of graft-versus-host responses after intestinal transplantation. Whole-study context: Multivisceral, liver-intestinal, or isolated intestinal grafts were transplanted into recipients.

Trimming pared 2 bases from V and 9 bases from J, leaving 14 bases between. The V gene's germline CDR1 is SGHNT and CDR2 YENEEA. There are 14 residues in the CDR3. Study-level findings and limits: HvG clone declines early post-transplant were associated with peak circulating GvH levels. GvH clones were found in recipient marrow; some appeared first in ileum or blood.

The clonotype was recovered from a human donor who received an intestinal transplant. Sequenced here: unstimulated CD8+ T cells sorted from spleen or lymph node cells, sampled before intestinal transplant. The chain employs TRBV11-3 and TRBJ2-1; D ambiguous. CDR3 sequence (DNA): TGTGCCAGCAGCTTACGGATACGAGGACCTGAGCAGTTCTTC. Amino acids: CASSLRIRGPEQFF.